This T cell receptor beta chain is drawn from a study of blood T cells in healthy people across ages. General study findings and limits: Versus aged donors, long-lived donors had higher diversity and more naive CD4+ cells. TCR beta diversity, measured per million T cells, fell in a roughly linear way with age.

Then a second PCR, running roughly 7 to 11 cycles, was carried out with a sample-barcoded 5' primer and a J-beta primer mix. Sequencing of every sample gave 3 million or more CDR3-containing paired-end reads. TCRdb independently ran MiXCR on the 5' RACE reads; one entry per CDR3 protein. The table has approximately 730,000 distinct CDR3 sequences, roughly 43% seen once. Donors ranged from about 6 to 90 years old and were healthy Caucasians in Russia. For this clonotype: Its target is not known.

The sequence was collected from a woman in her sixties or seventies in good health. Sequenced sample: blood.

The CDR3 region is CASRRTGGRGYTF. CDR3 coding DNA: TGCGCCAGCAGGCGGACAGGGGGCCGTGGCTACACCTTC. The chain uses TRBV5-1 and TRBJ1-2, with 11 bases lining up with TRBD1. The germline V gene has CDR1 SGHRS and CDR2 YFSETQ. There are 13 residues in the CDR3. V was clipped by 5 bases and J by 7 bases; unmatched bases: 4.